This TCR beta chain was recorded in a study of T cells after yellow fever vaccination. Study-wide points: FACS-sorted repertoires might harbor abundant contaminating clonotypes from the bulk population. Primary-vaccination clones mostly resurfaced post-booster (under 98% CD4, roughly 90% CD8). The secondary response peaked faster, at day 5 versus 15, but was weaker.

As TCR cDNA was made by 5'RACE template switching, a universal primer site and UMIs were added. Via MiXCR, TCRdb re-called the 5' RACE reads, giving one row per CDR3 protein. The data contain over 300,000 distinct CDR3 sequences, around 7% of them seen just once; the ten biggest clones take up roughly a sixth. The germline gives CDR1 MNHEY, CDR2 SVGAGI. CDR3 size: 17 residues. V dropped 3 bases and J dropped 5 bases, with 19 bases sitting between them. There are a few counts of this clonotype. What it binds is unknown. This receptor was obtained from a man aged 18 to 29 who received the YFV17D yellow fever vaccine. V and J are TRBV6-5 and TRBJ1-4, with D maybe TRBD1 (6 bases). Source: PBMCs, taken 45 days after the first yellow fever vaccination. The CDR3 loop is CASSYRTVSVSNEKLFF. The CDR3 DNA reads TGTGCCAGCAGTTATAGGACAGTCTCAGTCAGCAATGAAAAACTGTTTTTT.